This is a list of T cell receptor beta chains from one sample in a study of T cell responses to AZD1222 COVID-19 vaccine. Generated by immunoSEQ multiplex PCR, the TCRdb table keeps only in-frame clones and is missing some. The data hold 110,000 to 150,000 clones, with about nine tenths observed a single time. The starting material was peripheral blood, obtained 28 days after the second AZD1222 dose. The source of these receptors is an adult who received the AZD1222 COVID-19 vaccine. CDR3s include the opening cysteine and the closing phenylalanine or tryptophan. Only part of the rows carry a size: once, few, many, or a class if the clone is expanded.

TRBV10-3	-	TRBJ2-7	CAISLDESEQYF
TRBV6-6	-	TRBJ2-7	CASSYKGRGGEQYF
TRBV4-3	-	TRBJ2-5	CASSRLTTAGETQYF
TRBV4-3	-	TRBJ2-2	CASSQVGSSGTPGELFF
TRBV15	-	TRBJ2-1	CATSSSPGLARNEQFF
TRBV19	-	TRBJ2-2	CASHLLRDRGTGELFF
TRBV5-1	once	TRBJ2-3	CASSSGGPADTQYF
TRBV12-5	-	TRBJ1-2	CASGLGTQGYGYTF
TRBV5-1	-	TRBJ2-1	CATGLAGPGFF
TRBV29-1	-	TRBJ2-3	CSVRNRGNTDTQYF
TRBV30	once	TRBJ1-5	CAWSYRQGTNQPQHF
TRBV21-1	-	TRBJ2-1	CARGTSSDEQFF
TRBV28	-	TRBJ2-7	CASSSTSGFPGYEQYF
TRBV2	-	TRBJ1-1	CASSEFLGTGVDTEAFF
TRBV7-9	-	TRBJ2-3	CASSLPGEGARKDTQYF
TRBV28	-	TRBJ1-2	CASSSGQGNYGYTF
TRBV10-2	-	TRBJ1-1	CASSVNTEAFF
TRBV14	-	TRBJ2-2	CASSPSGRVTGELFF
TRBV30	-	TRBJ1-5	CAWSSSSNQPQHF
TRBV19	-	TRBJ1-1	CASTPLWPGGNTEAFF
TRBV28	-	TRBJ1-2	CASSLSATGTRGYTF
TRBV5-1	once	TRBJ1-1	CASSSTGPGNTEAFF
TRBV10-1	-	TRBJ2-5	CASSESGQGVETQYF
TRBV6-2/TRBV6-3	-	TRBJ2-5	CASSYGGGGTQYF
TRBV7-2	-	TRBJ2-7	CASSPLQGAHEQYF
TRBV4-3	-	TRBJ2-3	CASSQELRTDTQYF
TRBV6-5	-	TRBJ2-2	CASSTGVTGELFF
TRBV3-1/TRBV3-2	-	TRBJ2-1	CASSQDLFPGSYNEQFF
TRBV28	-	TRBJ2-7	CASSPPPAYEQYF
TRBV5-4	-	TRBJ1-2	CASSFVRGLANYGYTF
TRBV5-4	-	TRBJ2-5	CASSRGLAVQETQYF
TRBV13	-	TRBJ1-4	CASSKDMGEKLFF
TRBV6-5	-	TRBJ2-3	CASSRTALDTQYF
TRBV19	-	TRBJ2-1	CASSNRYNEQFF
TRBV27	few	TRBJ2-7	CASSLGGFYEQYF
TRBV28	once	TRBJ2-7	CASSSWTGSSYEQYF
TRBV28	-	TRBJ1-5	CASSLTRGVNQPQHF
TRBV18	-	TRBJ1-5	CASSGSFNQPQHF
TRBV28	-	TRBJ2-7	CASSFVFYEQYF
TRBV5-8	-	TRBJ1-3	CASSFGGENTIYF
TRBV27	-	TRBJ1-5	CASSHKRNQPQHF
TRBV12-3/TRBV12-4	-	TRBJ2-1	CASTQGADEQFF
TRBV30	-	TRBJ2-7	CAWSVQAGPSYEQYF
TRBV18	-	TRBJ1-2	CASSPRTGDPYGYTF
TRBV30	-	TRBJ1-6	CACTTGTFNSPLHF
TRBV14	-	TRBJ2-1	CASSPLGPGNEQFF
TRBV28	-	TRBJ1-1	CASRGGDTANTEAFF
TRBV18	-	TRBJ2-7	CASSRTVGPYEQYF
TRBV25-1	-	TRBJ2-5	CASGGPRGETQYF
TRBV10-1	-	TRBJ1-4	CASSDRAGKLFF
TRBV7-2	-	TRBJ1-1	CASSRQGVNTEAFF
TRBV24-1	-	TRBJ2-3	CATTPGLGDTQYF
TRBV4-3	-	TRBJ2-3	CASSLGGSTDTQYF
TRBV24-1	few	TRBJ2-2	CATSGEIFGELFF